This passage covers 24 T cell receptor beta chains from one sample sequenced in a study of T cell responses to AZD1222 COVID-19 vaccine. Measured with immunoSEQ multiplex PCR; TCRdb has only the in-frame clones, and not every one. In the table there are about 120,000 clones, approximately 91% of which are singletons. The sequenced sample was peripheral blood, obtained on day 0 of AZD1222 vaccination. These receptors were collected from an adult in good health.

The chain combines TRBV4-3 with TRBJ2-7, with D hard to call. Trimming cost V 10 bases and J 11 bases, with 21 bases left between them. This CDR3 has 12 amino acids. Germline assignment: CDR1 LGHNA and CDR2 YSLEER. The CDR3 nucleotides read TGCGCCACCCAAGGTCAGTGCACCCTGGAGTACTTC. Its protein product is CATQGQCTLEYF.

The genes are TRBV12-5 and TRBJ1-2, with a tentative D call TRBD1 (5 bases). Trimming shortened V by 2 bases and J by 4 bases, and 14 bases separated the two germline ends. The CDR3 length is 15 residues. Germline-derived CDR1 and CDR2 are LGHNT and FRNRAP. CDR3 sequence: CASGLTPGSTYGYTF. The CDR3 DNA follows: TGTGCTAGTGGTTTGACACCAGGGTCTACCTATGGCTACACCTTC. The variable domain in full, completed from reference TRBV12-5 and TRBJ1-2, reads DARVTQTPRHKVTEMGQEVTMRCQPILGHNTVFWYRQTMMQGLELLAYFRNRAPLDDSGMPKDRFSAEMPDATLATLKIQPSEPRDSAVYFCASGLTPGSTYGYTFGSGTRLTVV.

The chain employs TRBV6-2 or TRBV6-3 and TRBJ2-7, with 7 bases that match TRBD1. Germline CDR1 MNHEY, CDR2 SVGEGT. The junction had 7 bases not matched to a gene; V was cut back by 5 bases and J by 3 bases. This CDR3 contains 14 residues. The CDR3 sequence: CASSGLGTVYEQYF. The DNA for the CDR3 is TGTGCCAGCAGTGGACTGGGGACAGTCTACGAGCAGTACTTC.

The rearrangement uses TRBV19 and TRBJ1-5; D uncertain. The germline CDR1 and CDR2 sequences are LNHDA and SQIVND (reference sequence). Deletions cut 5 bases from V and 9 bases from J, with 8 bases between. This CDR3 is built from 11 residues. CDR3 residues: CASSLGGPQHF. CDR3 DNA sequence: TGTGCCAGTAGTCTCGGTGGGCCCCAGCATTTT.

The chain uses TRBV7-9 and TRBJ1-6, with D possibly being TRBD1 (6 bases). From germline, CDR1 is SEHNR and CDR2 FQNEAQ (reference sequence). Trimming took 6 bases from V and 7 from J, leaving 16 bases between them. This CDR3 contains 15 residues. The CDR3 nucleotides are TGTGCCAGCAGATCCCCGGGACATAAAAATTCACCCCTCCACTTT. Translating gives CASRSPGHKNSPLHF.

This chain joins TRBV7-2 and TRBJ1-3; 7 bases line up with TRBD1. The trim removed 2 bases at V and 1 base at J, leaving 5 bases unmatched. The CDR3 loop spans 16 amino acids. Germline CDR1 is SGHTA and CDR2 is FQGNSA. CDR3 region: CASSLRSGGSGNTIYF. The CDR3 DNA reads as TGTGCCAGCAGCTTACGGTCAGGGGGGTCTGGAAACACCATATATTTT.

The rearrangement joins TRBV7-3 to TRBJ1-1, with D tentatively TRBD1 (5 bases). Per the germline V gene, CDR1 is SGHTA and CDR2 is FQGTGA. Between the trimmed V and J ends, which lost 2 bases and 4 bases, there was a span of 11 bases. CDR3 size: 14 residues. The CDR3 nucleotides are TGTGCCAGCAGCTTAGGGGGACTCGGCACTGAAGCTTTCTTT. Protein: CASSLGGLGTEAFF.

V is TRBV7-3 and J is TRBJ1-2; 9 bases fit TRBD1. CDR3 length equals 13 residues. After removal of 5 bases from V and 5 bases from J, the junction contained 3 bases not matched to a gene. In germline, CDR1 is SGHTA, CDR2 FQGTGA. CDR3 amino acids: CASSTGQGYGYTF. CDR3 sequence (DNA): TGTGCCAGCAGCACCGGACAGGGGTATGGCTACACCTTC.

This rearrangement joins TRBV3-1 (or the pseudogene TRBV3-2) to TRBJ1-1; D uncertain. The CDR3 sequence is 16 residues long. Trimming took off 4 bases at V and 0 bases at J, with 15 bases between the two ends. The germline gives CDR1 LGHDT, CDR2 YNNKEL (reference sequence). CDR3 coding DNA: TGTGCCAGCAGCCTCCTCGGAGACTCTGTGAACACTGAAGCTTTCTTT. Translating it yields CASSLLGDSVNTEAFF.

The rearrangement links TRBV9 to TRBJ1-3; TRBD1 aligns across 8 bases. With V trimmed by 3 bases and J by 0 bases, 5 bases remained unmatched. The length of the CDR3 is 16 residues. Germline V gene sequence: CDR1 SGDLS, CDR2 YYNGEE. The CDR3 loop reads CASSGTGLYSGNTIYF. The CDR3 coding sequence is TGTGCCAGCAGCGGGACAGGGCTGTACTCTGGAAACACCATATATTTT.

V usage is TRBV5-4 and J usage is TRBJ1-4, with a weak D call TRBD1 (5 bases). Trimming left V 1 base short and J 8 bases short, with 15 bases between. The CDR3 spans 15 residues. Germline lookup yields CDR1 SGHNT and CDR2 YYREEE (reference sequence). The CDR3 DNA sequence: TGTGCCAGCAGCTTGCCGCCACCCTGGGACGAAAAACTGTTTTTT. Translation gives CASSLPPPWDEKLFF.

This clone was seen just once. The chain employs TRBV28 and TRBJ2-1; 8 nucleotides line up with TRBD1. The CDR3 has 15 amino acids. Germline loops: CDR1 MDHEN, CDR2 SYDVKM. V lost 5 bases, J lost 9 bases, and 12 bases stayed unmatched. CDR3 sequence reads: CASSPRTGPKGEQFF. The CDR3 DNA follows: TGTGCCAGCAGTCCGCGGACAGGGCCAAAGGGTGAGCAGTTCTTC.

This rearrangement joins TRBV7-3 to TRBJ1-1; D is unresolved. Germline V CDR1 and CDR2: SGHTA, FQGTGA. V shed 4 bases and J shed 2 bases, with 8 bases lying between them. The CDR3 spans 13 residues. The CDR3 protein is CASSSGSNTEAFF. The CDR3 DNA sequence: TGTGCCAGCAGCTCGGGGTCAAACACTGAAGCTTTCTTT.

The genes are TRBV30 and TRBJ1-1, with TRBD1 matching 7 bases. The CDR3 is 15 amino acids. The J segment lost 0 bases and the V segment lost 0 bases, leaving 4 bases of the junction unmatched. Germline CDR1 is GTSNPN and CDR2 is SVGIG (reference sequence). The CDR3 nucleotides read TGTGCCTGGAGTGTCACCGGGACAGTGAACACTGAAGCTTTCTTT. Protein product: CAWSVTGTVNTEAFF.

The chain is built from TRBV4-3 and TRBJ1-4; 8 bases are a match to TRBD1. Germline V gives CDR1 LGHNA, CDR2 YSLEER. This CDR3 is built from 21 residues. Unmatched junction bases numbered 15, after V lost 0 bases and J lost 0 bases. The chain's CDR3 is CASSQDRAPRGHKTTNEKLFF. DNA of the CDR3: TGCGCCAGCAGCCAAGATAGGGCCCCCAGGGGGCATAAAACAACTAATGAAAAACTGTTTTTT.

The gene calls are TRBV6-5 and TRBJ2-3, with 11 positions matching TRBD2. V trimming: 9 bases; J trimming: 3 bases; junction bases outside the gene matches: 5. The CDR3 totals 14 residues. The V gene's germline CDR1 is MNHEY and CDR2 SVGAGI. The CDR3 nucleotides are TGTGCCAGTAGCGGGGGGGATCCTACAGATACGCAGTATTTT. Its protein is CASSGGDPTDTQYF.

V gene TRBV6-2 or TRBV6-3 combines with J gene TRBJ1-3; D is possibly TRBD1 (5 bases). This CDR3 has 16 amino acids. The V end lost 2 bases, the J end lost 4 bases, and 15 bases lay between the germline ends. Germline CDR1 is MNHEY and CDR2 is SVGEGT. The CDR3 here is CASSYHRTGSGNTIYF. The CDR3 DNA reads TGTGCCAGCAGTTACCACAGGACGGGTTCAGGAAACACCATATATTTT.

The V and J genes are TRBV14 and TRBJ1-4; D is unclear. Germline V gene lookup returns CDR1 SGHDN and CDR2 FVKESK. CDR3 length: 15 amino acids. The V and J ends lost 1 base and 0 bases respectively, with 6 bases between them. The CDR3 spells CASSQVGATNEKLFF. The CDR3 DNA sequence: TGTGCCAGCAGCCAAGTGGGCGCAACTAATGAAAAACTGTTTTTT.

The chain recombines TRBV9 with TRBJ2-1; a possible D gene is TRBD1 (6 bases). CDR1 and CDR2 (germline): SGDLS, YYNGEE. The germline V and J ends were trimmed by 0 bases and 4 bases, with 8 bases remaining between them. The CDR3 sequence is 14 residues long. CDR3 sequence: CASSVADSYNEQFF. The CDR3 region has the DNA TGTGCCAGCAGCGTAGCGGACAGTTACAATGAGCAGTTCTTC.

A single count supports this clone. The chain couples TRBV10-3 to TRBJ1-2; possible D gene TRBD1, 5 bases. CDR1 and CDR2 (germline): ENHRY, SYGVKD. The CDR3 sequence is 11 residues long. V lost 10 bases and J lost 7, with 13 bases in between. CDR3 sequence reads: CATSRGAGYTF. The CDR3 DNA is TGTGCCACCTCAAGGGGAGCTGGCTACACCTTC.

The chain combines TRBV6-2 or TRBV6-3 with TRBJ2-7; D is unclear. The germline V and J ends were trimmed by 4 bases and 3 bases, with 16 bases remaining between them. This CDR3 spans 15 amino acids. CDR1 is MNHEY, CDR2 SVGEGT, per germline. The CDR3 is CASSFYLRQGYEQYF. CDR3 DNA: TGTGCCAGCAGTTTCTACCTCCGACAAGGCTACGAGCAGTACTTC.

The V call is TRBV15, the J call TRBJ1-2; no reliable D call. With 0 bases removed from V and 8 bases from J, the gap between germline ends came to 10 bases. The CDR3 has 13 amino acids. The germline CDR1 and CDR2 sequences are LNHNV and YYDKDF (reference sequence). Here the CDR3 DNA reads TGTGCCACCAGCAGAGATCTGGAGAGCGGCTACACCTTC. Amino acids: CATSRDLESGYTF.

This chain links TRBV6-4 with TRBJ2-3, with 7 positions matching TRBD1. CDR3 length: 14 amino acids. Germline trimming cut 5 bases from V and 2 bases from J; bases unmatched to any gene: 4. Germline V gene lookup returns CDR1 MRHNA and CDR2 SNTAGT. The CDR3 bases are TGTGCCAGCAGTTTGACAGGGCCCACAGATACGCAGTATTTT. This gives the protein CASSLTGPTDTQYF.

The rearrangement links TRBV29-1 to TRBJ1-1; the D gene is possibly TRBD1 (5 bases). The CDR3 is 15 residues long. Trimming stripped 0 bases from V and 3 bases from J, with 14 bases between. Germline V lookup: CDR1 SQVTM, CDR2 ANQGSEA. The DNA of the CDR3 is TGCAGCGTTGAAGATACGGGGGGATCCCACACTGAAGCTTTCTTT. It is translated as CSVEDTGGSHTEAFF.